This T cell receptor beta chain was obtained from a study of graft-versus-host responses after intestinal transplantation (dated by TCRdb to about 2021). Context from the whole study: Multivisceral, liver-intestinal, or isolated intestinal transplants were received by the recipients. Anti-thymocyte globulin induction was given to all recipients, followed by maintenance tacrolimus and steroids for approximately three years. After intestinal transplantation, graft-versus-host and host-versus-graft alloreactive T cell clones were followed in the graft, circulation and bone marrow using bulk TCR-beta CDR3 sequencing. To identify alloreactive clones, pre-transplant mixed lymphocyte reaction products were sequenced and then compared with unstimulated pre-transplant donor and recipient T cells. Of the 20 to 25 intestinal transplant recipients enrolled in the cohort, one of whom was a retransplant, a few patients without pretransplant specimens were excluded. Donor T cell macrochimerism was defined as a peak of at least 4% donor T cells among recipient peripheral blood mononuclear cells. Samples from three later patients were sequenced in-house on an Illumina MiSeq with MiXCR processing rather than by the commercial service. Study-wide findings and limitations: Peak levels of circulating GvH clones were associated with declines in HvG clones early after transplant. GvH clones were detected in recipient bone marrow, and some of these GvH clones were observed earlier in ileal mucosa or blood, consistent with an intestinal mucosal origin. Patients with donor T cell macrochimerism had high GvH to HvG T cell clonal ratios in their allografts. Conclusions were limited by the relatively low number and heterogeneity of intestinal transplant patients.

Including cysteine and phenylalanine, the CDR3 has 16 amino acids. The retained sequence is limited to the CDR3, 48 bases, with the frame set at the first base. CDR1 and CDR2 were assigned from the germline V gene (reference sequence) as LNHNV and YYDKDF. Deletion took 5 bases off V and 4 bases off J, with a span of 19 bases between the germline ends. The protocol used for the library was the immunoSEQ multiplex PCR assay. High-throughput TCR-beta CDR3 sequencing of genomic DNA from most patients was performed by Adaptive Biotechnologies. The authors' pipeline ran thus. Adaptive's ImmunoSEQ software supplied the TCR sequencing data for 18 patients, while MiXCR and VDJtools were used to process a few other patients. Because the origin of CDR3 nucleotide sequences shared between donor and recipient could not be assigned, those sequences were removed. To be classed as alloreactive, a clone needed at least 2-fold expansion over unstimulated cells and a minimum CFSE-low frequency of 0.002% (template counts) or 0.001% (read counts). Mappable clones were those detected in sequenced pre-transplant spleen, lymph node, or MLR CFSE-low populations of the donor or recipient. The cumulative frequency of alloreactive clones was calculated as a percentage of all sequences, weighted by copy number. The table comes from immuneACCESS by way of TCRdb, which keeps in-frame sequences with V and J called. Part of the clones is missing from these tables; in studies checked, under half for an unresolved V gene and the rest for unknown reasons. From that table come the V and J calls and clone size; the DNA was used to work out D and trimming. Within this sample are about 29,000 clones, with approximately 90% of them counted one time only. The ten biggest clones cover under 14% of the sample.

Blood samples were collected up to 4 times in the first month after transplant and then at least monthly when available. For this clone: Its antigen is still unknown. Qualities for individual bases were not recorded, and no much larger clone is one base off.

This sequence uses TRBV15 and TRBJ2-3; the D segment could be TRBD2, given 7 matching bases. The input for sequencing was PBMCs, taken about 450 days after intestinal transplantation. This sequence was found in a human patient who received an intestinal transplant, so some T cells may come from the graft donor. CDR3 region: CATSPLGGVGSDTQYF. The nucleotides are TGTGCCACCAGCCCCCTAGGGGGGGTAGGTTCAGATACGCAGTATTTT.